This TCR beta chain was observed in a study of T cells in Graves' hyperthyroidism and ophthalmopathy. The study excluded patients with uncontrolled infection, other autoimmune disease, pregnancy or lactation. Each diagnosis drew on symptoms, thyroxine, TRAb, thyroid ultrasound and orbital computed tomography findings. The PBMCs were sourced from fresh peripheral blood (less than 11 ml). The table lists this clonotype with a few counts. What was amplified from RNA transcripts were TCR beta CDR3 regions. The study used the HTBI primer set for a first-round RT-PCR of the TCR CDR3. TCRdb ran MiXCR on the multiplex PCR reads and lists one entry per CDR3 protein. Among 550,000 to 600,000 distinct CDR3 sequences listed, over 15% were seen once. Trimming removed 6 bases at V and 4 bases at J, with 15 bases between. The germline V gene has CDR1 SNHLY and CDR2 FYNNEI. The length of the CDR3 is 15 residues.

The material sequenced was blood. This chain joins TRBV2 and TRBJ2-2; D is perhaps TRBD1 (6 bases). The origin of this receptor is a woman between 18 and 29 years old with Graves' hyperthyroidism. CDR3 sequence (DNA): TGTGCCAGCAGCTCTGGGGGCGACGGCACCGGGGAGCTGTTTTTT. This codes for CASSSGGDGTGELFF.